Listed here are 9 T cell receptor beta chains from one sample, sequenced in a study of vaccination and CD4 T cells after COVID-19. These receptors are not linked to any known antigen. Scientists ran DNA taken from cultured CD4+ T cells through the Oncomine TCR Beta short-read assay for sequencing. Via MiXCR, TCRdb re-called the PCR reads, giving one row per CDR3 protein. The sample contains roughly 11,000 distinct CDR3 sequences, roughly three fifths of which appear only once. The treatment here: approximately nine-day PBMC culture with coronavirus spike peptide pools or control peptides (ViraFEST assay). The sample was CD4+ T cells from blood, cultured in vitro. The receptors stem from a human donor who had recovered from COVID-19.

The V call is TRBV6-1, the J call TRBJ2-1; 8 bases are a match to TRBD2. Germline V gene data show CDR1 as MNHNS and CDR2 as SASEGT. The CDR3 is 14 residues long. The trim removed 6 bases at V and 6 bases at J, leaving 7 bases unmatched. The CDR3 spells CASSRFGGANEQFF. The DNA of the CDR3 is TGTGCCAGCAGCCGCTTCGGGGGGGCCAATGAGCAGTTCTTC.

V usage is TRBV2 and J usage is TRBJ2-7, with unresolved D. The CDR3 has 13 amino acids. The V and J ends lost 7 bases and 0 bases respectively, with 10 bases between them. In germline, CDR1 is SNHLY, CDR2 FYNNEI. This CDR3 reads CASIRSNSYEQYF. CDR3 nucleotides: TGTGCCAGCATCCGGTCCAACTCCTACGAGCAGTACTTC.

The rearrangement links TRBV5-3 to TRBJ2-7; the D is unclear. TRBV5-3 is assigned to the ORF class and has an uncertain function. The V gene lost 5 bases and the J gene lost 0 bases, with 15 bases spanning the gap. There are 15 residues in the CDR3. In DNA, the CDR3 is TGTGCCAGAAGACCCACTTCACCCAGCTCCTACGAGCAGTACTTC. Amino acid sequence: CARRPTSPSSYEQYF.

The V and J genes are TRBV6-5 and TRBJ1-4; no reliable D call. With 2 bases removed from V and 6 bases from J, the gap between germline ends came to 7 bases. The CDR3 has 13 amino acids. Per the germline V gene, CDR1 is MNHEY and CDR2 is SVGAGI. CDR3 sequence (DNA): TGTGCCAGCAGTTACCTACTACATGAAAAACTGTTTTTT. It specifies CASSYLLHEKLFF.

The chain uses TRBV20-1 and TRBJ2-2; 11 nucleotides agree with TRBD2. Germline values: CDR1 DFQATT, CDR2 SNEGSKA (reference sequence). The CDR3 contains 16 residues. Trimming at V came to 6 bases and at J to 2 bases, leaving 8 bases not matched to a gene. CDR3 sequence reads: CSARHSGRANTGELFF. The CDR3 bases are TGCAGTGCGAGGCATAGCGGGAGGGCTAACACCGGGGAGCTGTTTTTT.

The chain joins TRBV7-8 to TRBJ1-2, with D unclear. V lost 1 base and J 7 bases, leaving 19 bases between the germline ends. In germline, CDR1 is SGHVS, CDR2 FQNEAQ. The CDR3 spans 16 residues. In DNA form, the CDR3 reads TGTGCCAGCAGCTTAGAGTTGGTCCGTTCCGCTTCTGGCTACACCTTC. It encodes CASSLELVRSASGYTF. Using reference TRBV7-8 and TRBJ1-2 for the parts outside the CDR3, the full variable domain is GAGVSQSPRYKVAKRGQDVALRCDPISGHVSLFWYQQALGQGPEFLTYFQNEAQLDKSGLPSDRFFAERPEGSVSTLKIQRTQQEDSAVYLCASSLELVRSASGYTFGSGTRLTVV.

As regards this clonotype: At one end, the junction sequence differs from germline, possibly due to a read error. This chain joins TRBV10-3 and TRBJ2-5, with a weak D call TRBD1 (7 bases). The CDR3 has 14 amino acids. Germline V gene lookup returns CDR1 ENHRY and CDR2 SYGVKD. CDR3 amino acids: CASSQGGNFETQYF. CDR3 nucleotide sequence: TGTGCCAGCAGTCAGGGGGGAAACTTCGAGACCCAGTACTTC.

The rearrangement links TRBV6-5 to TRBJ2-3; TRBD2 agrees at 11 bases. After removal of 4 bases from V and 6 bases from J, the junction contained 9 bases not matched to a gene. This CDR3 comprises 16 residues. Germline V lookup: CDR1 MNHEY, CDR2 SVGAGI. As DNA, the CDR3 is TGTGCCAGCAGTTCCCCGACTAGCGGGGTCTCTGATACGCAGTATTTT. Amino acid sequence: CASSSPTSGVSDTQYF.

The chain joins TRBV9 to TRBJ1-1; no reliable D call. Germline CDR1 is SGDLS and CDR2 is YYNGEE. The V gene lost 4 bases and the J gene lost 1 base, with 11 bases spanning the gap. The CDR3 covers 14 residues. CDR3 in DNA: TGTGCCAGCAGCAGGTCCGGAAGGAACACTGAAGCTTTCTTT. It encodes CASSRSGRNTEAFF.